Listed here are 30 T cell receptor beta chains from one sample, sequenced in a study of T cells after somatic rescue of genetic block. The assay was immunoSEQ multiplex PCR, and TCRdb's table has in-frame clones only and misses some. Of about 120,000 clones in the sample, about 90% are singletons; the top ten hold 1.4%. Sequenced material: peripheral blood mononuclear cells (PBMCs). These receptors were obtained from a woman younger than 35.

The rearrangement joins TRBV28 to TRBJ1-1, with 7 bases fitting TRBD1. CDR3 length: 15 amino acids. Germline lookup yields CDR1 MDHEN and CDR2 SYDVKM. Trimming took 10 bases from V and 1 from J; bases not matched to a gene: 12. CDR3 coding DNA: TGTGCCACTATACAGGGGTCAACTTCGAACACTGAAGCTTTCTTT. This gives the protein CATIQGSTSNTEAFF.

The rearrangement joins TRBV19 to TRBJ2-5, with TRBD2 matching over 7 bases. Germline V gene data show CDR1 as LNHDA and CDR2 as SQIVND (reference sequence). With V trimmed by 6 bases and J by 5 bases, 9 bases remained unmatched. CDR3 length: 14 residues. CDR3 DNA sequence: TGTGCCAGTAGCCTGGGAGGGGCTCGGGAGACCCAGTACTTC. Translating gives CASSLGGARETQYF.

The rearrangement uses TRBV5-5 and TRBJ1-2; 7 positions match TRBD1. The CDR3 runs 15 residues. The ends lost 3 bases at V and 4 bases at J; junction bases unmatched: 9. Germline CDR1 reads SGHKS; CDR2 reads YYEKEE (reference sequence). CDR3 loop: CASSWVLTGPYGYTF. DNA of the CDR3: TGTGCCAGCAGCTGGGTATTGACAGGGCCCTATGGCTACACCTTC.

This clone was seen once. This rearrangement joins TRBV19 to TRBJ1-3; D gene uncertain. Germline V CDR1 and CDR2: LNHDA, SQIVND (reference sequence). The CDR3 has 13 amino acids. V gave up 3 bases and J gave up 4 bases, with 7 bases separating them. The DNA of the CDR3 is TGTGCCAGTAGTATTCGCTCCGGAAACACCATATATTTT. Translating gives CASSIRSGNTIYF.

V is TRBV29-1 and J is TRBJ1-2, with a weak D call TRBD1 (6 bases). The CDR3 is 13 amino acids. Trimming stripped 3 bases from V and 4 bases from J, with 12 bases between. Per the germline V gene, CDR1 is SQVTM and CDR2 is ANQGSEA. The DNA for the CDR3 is TGCAGCGTTGACGTTACAGGGATCTATGGCTACACCTTC. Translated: CSVDVTGIYGYTF.

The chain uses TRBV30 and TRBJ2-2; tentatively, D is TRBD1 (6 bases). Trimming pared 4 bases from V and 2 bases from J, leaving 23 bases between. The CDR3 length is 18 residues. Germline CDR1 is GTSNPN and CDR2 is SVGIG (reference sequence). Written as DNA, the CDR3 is TGTGCCTGGAAGGGGTGGGCAGGGGCATTGTCCAACACCGGGGAGCTGTTTTTT. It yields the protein CAWKGWAGALSNTGELFF.

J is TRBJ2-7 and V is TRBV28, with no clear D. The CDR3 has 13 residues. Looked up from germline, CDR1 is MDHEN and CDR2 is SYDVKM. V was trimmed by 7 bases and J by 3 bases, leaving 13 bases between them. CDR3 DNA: TGTGCCAGCATTTCGACGGTAAACTACGAGCAGTACTTC. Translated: CASISTVNYEQYF. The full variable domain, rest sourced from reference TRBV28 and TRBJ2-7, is DVKVTQSSRYLVKRTGEKVFLECVQDMDHENMFWYRQDPGLGLRLIYFSYDVKMKEKGDIPEGYSVSREKKERFSLILESASTNQTSMYLCASISTVNYEQYFGPGTRLTVT.

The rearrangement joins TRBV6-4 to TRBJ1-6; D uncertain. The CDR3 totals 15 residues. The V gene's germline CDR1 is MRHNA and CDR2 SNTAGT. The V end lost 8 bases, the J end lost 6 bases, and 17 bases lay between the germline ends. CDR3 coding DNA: TGTGCCAGCTCCCCCCCGACGGCAATTAATTCACCCCTCCACTTT. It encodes CASSPPTAINSPLHF.

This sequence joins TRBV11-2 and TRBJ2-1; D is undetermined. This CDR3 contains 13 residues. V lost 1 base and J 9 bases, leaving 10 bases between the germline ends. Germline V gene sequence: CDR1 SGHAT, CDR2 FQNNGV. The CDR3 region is CASSLVQLSEQFF. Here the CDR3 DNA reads TGTGCCAGCAGCTTAGTGCAGTTAAGTGAGCAGTTCTTC.

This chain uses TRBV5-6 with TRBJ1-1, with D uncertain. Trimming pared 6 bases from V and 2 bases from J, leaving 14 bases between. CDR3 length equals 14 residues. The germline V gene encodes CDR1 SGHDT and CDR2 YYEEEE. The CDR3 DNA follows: TGTGCCAGCAATACCCCGCCGTACAACACTGAAGCTTTCTTT. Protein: CASNTPPYNTEAFF.

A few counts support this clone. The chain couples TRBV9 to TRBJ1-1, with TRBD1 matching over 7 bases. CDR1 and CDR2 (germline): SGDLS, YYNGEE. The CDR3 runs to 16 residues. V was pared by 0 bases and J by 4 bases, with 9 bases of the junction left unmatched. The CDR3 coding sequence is TGTGCCAGCAGCGTAGCTCGAGACAGGGATTCCACTGAAGCTTTCTTT. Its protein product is CASSVARDRDSTEAFF.

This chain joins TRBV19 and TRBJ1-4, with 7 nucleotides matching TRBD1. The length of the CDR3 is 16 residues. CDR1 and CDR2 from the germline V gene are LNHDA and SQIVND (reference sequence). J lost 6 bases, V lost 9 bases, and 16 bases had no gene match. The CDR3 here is CASIRQGESGDEKLFF. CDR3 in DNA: TGTGCCAGCATCAGACAGGGAGAGAGTGGTGATGAAAAACTGTTTTTT.

CDR3: CASSGGRTNQPQHF. CDR3 nucleotides: TGTGCCAGCAGCGGGGGGAGAACCAATCAGCCCCAGCATTTT. The chain has TRBV11-1 and TRBJ1-5; tentative D call: TRBD1 (5 bases). V lost 5 bases and J 3 bases, leaving 11 bases between the germline ends. CDR1 is SGHAT, CDR2 FQDESV, per germline (reference sequence). The CDR3 is made up of 14 amino acids. Supplemented by reference TRBV11-1 and TRBJ1-5, the full variable domain reads EAEVAQSPRYKITEKSQAVAFWCDPISGHATLYWYRQILGQGPELLVQFQDESVVDDSQLPKDRFSAERLKGVDSTLKIQPAELGDSAMYLCASSGGRTNQPQHFGDGTRLSIL.

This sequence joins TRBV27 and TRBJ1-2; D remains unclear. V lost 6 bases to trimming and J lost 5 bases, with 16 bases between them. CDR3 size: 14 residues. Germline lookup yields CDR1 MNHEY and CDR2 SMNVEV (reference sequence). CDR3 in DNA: TGTGCCAGCAGGCATACGGGATCTGGGTATGGCTACACCTTC. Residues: CASRHTGSGYGYTF.

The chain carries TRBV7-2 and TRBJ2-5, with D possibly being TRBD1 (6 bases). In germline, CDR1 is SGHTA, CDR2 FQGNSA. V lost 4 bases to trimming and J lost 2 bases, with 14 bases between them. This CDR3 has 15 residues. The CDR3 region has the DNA TGTGCCAGCAGCTCCTGGACAGCACTTCAAGAGACCCAGTACTTC. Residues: CASSSWTALQETQYF.

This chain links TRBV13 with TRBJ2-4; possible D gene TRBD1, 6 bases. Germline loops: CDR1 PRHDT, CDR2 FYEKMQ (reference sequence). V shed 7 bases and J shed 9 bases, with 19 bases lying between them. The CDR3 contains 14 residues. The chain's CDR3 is CASTRRGGGGIQYF. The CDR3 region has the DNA TGTGCCAGCACTCGAAGAGGGGGTGGGGGCATTCAGTACTTC.

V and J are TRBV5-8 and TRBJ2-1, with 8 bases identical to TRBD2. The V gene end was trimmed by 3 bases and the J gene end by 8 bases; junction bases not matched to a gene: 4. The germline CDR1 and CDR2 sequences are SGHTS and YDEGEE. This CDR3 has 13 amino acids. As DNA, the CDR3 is TGTGCCAGCAGCTCGTTAGCGGGGCATGAGCAGTTCTTC. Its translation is CASSSLAGHEQFF.

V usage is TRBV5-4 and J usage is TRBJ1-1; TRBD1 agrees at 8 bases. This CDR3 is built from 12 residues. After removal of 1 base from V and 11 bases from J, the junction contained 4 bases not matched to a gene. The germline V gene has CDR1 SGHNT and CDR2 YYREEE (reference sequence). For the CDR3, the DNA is TGTGCCAGCAGCTTGTACAGGGGGTGGGCTTTCTTT. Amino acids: CASSLYRGWAFF.

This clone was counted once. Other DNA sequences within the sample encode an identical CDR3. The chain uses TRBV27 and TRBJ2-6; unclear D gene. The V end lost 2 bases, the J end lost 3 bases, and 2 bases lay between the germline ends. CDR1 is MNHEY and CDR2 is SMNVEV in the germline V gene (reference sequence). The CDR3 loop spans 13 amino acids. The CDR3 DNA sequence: TGTGCCAGCAGTTTAAGTGGGGCCAACGTCCTGACTTTC. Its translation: CASSLSGANVLTF. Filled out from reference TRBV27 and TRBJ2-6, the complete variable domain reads EAQVTQNPRYLITVTGKKLTVTCSQNMNHEYMSWYRQDPGLGLRQIYYSMNVEVTDKGDVPEGYKVSRKEKRNFPLILESPSPNQTSLYFCASSLSGANVLTFGAGSRLTVL.

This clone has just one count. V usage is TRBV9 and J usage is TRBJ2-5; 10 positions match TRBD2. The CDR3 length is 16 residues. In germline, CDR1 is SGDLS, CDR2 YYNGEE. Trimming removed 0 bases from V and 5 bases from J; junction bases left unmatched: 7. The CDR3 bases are TGTGCCAGCAGCGTAGGGTCCCTAGCGGGGGAGGAGACCCAGTACTTC. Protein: CASSVGSLAGEETQYF.

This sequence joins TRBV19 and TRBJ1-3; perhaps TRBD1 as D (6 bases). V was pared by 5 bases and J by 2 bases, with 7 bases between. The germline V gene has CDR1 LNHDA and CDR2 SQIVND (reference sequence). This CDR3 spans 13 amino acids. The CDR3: CASSRTAGNTIYF. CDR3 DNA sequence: TGTGCCAGTAGTCGGACAGCTGGAAACACCATATATTTT.

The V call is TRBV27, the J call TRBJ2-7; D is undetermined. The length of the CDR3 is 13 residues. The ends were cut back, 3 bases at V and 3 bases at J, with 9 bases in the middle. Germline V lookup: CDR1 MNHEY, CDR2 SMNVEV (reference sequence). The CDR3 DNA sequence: TGTGCCAGCAGTTTCAGAGGTAGCTACGAGCAGTACTTC. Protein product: CASSFRGSYEQYF.

The CDR3 reads CASSSGQGEGEKLFF. CDR3 in DNA: TGCGCCAGCAGCTCAGGACAGGGCGAAGGGGAAAAACTGTTTTTT. The chain couples TRBV5-1 to TRBJ1-4, with TRBD1 identical over 8 bases. The CDR3 spans 15 residues. Germline loops: CDR1 SGHRS, CDR2 YFSETQ. After removal of 3 bases from V and 8 bases from J, the junction contained 9 bases not matched to a gene.

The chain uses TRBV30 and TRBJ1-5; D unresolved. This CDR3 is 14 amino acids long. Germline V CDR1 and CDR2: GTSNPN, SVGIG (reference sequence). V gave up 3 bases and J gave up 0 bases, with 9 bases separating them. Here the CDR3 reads CAWSSLYSNQPQHF. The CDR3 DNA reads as TGTGCCTGGAGCTCTCTTTATAGCAATCAGCCCCAGCATTTT.

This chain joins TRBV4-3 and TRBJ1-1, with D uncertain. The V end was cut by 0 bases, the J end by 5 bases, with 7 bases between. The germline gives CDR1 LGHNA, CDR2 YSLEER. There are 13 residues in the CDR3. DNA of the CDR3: TGCGCCAGCAGCCAAGAGGATGGGACTGAAGCTTTCTTT. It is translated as CASSQEDGTEAFF.

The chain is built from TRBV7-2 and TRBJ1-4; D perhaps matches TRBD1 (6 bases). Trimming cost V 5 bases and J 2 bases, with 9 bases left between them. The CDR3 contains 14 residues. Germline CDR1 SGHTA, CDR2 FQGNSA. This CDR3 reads CASSGGQTNEKLFF. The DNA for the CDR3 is TGTGCCAGCAGCGGCGGACAGACTAATGAAAAACTGTTTTTT.

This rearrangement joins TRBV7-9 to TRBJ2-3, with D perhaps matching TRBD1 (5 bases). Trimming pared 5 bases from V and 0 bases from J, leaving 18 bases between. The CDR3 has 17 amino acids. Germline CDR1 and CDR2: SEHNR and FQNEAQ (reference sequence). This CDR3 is CASSTHRTESSTDTQYF. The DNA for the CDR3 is TGTGCCAGCAGCACCCACAGGACGGAGTCTAGCACAGATACGCAGTATTTT.

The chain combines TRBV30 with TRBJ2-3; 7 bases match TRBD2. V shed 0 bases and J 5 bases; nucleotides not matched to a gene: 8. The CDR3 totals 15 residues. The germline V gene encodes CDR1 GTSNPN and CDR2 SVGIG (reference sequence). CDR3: CAWSVRSGRVDTQYF. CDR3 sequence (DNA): TGTGCCTGGAGTGTACGGTCGGGGAGGGTAGATACGCAGTATTTT.

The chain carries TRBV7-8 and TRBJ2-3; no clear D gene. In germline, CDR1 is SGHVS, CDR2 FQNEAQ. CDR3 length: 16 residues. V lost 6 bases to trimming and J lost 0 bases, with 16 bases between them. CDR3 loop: CASRHNRISSTDTQYF. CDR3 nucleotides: TGTGCCAGCAGGCATAACAGAATCTCTAGCACAGATACGCAGTATTTT.

CDR3 coding DNA: TGTGCCAGTAGTATCGGGACAGGGGTGACTGAAGCTTTCTTT. Protein sequence: CASSIGTGVTEAFF. The chain has TRBV19 and TRBJ1-1, with 10 bases lining up with TRBD1. Germline CDR1 reads LNHDA; CDR2 reads SQIVND (reference sequence). Trimming took 3 bases from V and 5 from J; bases not matched to a gene: 3. CDR3 size: 14 residues. Using reference TRBV19 and TRBJ1-1 for the parts outside the CDR3, the full variable domain is DGGITQSPKYLFRKEGQNVTLSCEQNLNHDAMYWYRQDPGQGLRLIYYSQIVNDFQKGDIAEGYSVSREKKESFPLTVTSAQKNPTAFYLCASSIGTGVTEAFFGQGTRLTVV.